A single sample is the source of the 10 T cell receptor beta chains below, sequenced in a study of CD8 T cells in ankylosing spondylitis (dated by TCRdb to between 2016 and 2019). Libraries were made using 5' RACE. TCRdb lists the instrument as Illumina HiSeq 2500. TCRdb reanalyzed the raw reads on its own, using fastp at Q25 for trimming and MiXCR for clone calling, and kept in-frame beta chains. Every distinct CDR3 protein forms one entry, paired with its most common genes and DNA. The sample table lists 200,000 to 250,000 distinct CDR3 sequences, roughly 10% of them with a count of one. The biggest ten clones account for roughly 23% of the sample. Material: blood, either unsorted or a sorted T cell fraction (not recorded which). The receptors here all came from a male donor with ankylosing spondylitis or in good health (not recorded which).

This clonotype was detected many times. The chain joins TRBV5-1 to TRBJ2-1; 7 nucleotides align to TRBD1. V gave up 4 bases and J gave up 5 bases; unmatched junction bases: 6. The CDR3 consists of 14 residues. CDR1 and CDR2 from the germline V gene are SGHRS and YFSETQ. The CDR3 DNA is TGCGCCAGCAGCGCCGACAGGGCCGACAATGAGCAGTTCTTC. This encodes CASSADRADNEQFF.

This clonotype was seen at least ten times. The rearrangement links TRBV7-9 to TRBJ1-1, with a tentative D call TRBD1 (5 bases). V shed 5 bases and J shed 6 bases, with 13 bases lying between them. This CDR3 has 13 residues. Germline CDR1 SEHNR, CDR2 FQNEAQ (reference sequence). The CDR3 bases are TGTGCCAGCAGCGACCAGAGGGGCGCTGAAGCTTTCTTT. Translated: CASSDQRGAEAFF.

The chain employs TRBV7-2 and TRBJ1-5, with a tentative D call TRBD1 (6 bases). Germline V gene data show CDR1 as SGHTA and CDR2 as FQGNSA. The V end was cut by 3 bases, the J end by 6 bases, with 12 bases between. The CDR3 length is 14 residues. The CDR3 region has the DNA TGTGCCAGCAGCTTTTTACAGGGTGGTCAGCCCCAGCATTTT. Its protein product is CASSFLQGGQPQHF.

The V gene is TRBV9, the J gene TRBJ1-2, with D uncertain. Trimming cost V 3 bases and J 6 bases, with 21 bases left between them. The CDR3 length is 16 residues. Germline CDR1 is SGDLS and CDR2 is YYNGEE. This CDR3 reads CASSDPSEAALDGYTF. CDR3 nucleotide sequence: TGTGCCAGCAGCGACCCGTCGGAGGCGGCCTTGGATGGCTACACCTTC.

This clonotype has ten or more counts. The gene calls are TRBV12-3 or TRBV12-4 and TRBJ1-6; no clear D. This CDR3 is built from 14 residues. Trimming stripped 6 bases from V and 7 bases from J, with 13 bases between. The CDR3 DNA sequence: TGTGCCAGCAGAGCGGGCCAATTCAATTCACCCCTCCACTTT. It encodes CASRAGQFNSPLHF.

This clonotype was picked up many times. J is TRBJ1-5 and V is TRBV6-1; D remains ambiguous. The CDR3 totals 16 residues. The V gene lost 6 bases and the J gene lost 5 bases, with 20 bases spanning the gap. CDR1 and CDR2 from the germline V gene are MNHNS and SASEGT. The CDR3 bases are TGTGCCAGCAGGGACCAACCAACGGGGATCGATCAGCCCCAGCATTTT. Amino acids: CASRDQPTGIDQPQHF.

The CDR3 DNA is TGTGCCAGCAGCCAAGGGGGGGGAGGAGCAGATACGCAGTATTTT. This gives the protein CASSQGGGGADTQYF. The chain combines TRBV3-1 with TRBJ2-3, with 7 bases identical to TRBD2. The CDR3 loop spans 15 amino acids. Germline V gives CDR1 LGHDT, CDR2 YNNKEL (reference sequence). The J segment lost 4 bases and the V segment lost 1 base, leaving 5 bases of the junction unmatched.

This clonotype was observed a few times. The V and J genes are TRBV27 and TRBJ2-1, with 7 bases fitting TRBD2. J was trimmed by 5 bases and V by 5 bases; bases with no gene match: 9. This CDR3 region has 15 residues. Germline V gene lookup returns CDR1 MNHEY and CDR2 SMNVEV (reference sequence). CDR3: CASSPGGAGNNEQFF. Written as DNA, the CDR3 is TGTGCCAGCAGTCCCGGAGGAGCGGGGAACAATGAGCAGTTCTTC.

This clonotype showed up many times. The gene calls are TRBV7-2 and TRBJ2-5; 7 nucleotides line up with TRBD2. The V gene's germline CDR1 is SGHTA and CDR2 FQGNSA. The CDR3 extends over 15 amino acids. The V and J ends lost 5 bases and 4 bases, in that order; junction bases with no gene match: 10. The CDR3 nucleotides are TGTGCCAGCAGCATCCGGGGGGATAGCGGAGAGACCCAGTACTTC. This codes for CASSIRGDSGETQYF.

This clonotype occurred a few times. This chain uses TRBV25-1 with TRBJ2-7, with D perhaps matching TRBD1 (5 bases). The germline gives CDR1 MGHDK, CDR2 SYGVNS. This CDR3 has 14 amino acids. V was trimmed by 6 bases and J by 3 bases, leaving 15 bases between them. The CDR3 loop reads CASSRAGSLYEQYF. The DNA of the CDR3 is TGTGCCAGCAGCCGAGCAGGGTCTCTCTACGAGCAGTACTTC.